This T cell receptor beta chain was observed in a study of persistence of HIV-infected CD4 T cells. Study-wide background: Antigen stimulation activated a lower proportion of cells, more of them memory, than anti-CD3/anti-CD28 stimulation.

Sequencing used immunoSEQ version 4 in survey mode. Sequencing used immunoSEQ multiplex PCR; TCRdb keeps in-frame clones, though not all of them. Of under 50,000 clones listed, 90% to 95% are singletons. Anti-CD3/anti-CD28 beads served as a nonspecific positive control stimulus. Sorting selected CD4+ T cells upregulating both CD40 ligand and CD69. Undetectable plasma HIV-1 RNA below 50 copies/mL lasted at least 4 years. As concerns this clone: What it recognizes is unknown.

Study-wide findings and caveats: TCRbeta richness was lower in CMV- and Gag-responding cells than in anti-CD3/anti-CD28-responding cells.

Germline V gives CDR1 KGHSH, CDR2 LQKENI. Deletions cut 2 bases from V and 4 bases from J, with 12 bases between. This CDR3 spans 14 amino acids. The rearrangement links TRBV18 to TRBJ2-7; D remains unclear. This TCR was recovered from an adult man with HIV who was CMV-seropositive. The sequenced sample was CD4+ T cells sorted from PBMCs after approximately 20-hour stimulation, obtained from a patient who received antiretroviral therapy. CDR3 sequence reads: CASSPGRVPYEQYF. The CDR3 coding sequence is TGTGCCAGCTCACCAGGCCGGGTCCCATACGAGCAGTACTTC. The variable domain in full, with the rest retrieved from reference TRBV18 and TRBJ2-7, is NAGVMQNPRHLVRRRGQEARLRCSPMKGHSHVYWYRQLPEEGLKFMVYLQKENIIDESGMPKERFSAEFPKEGPSILRIQQVVRGDSAAYFCASSPGRVPYEQYFGPGTRLTVT.